The 22 T cell receptor beta chains reported below all come from one sample, sequenced in a study of Tregs in tolerant kidney transplant recipients. Only in-frame clones appear in the TCRdb table, and some are missing; sequencing was by immunoSEQ multiplex PCR. The sample contains under 95,000 clones, around 90% of which appear only once. The sequences come from Tregs from blood, collected before the transplant. Receptor source: a human donor who received a combined kidney and bone marrow transplant.

The V call is TRBV28, the J call TRBJ2-7; D unresolved. CDR1 is MDHEN, CDR2 SYDVKM, per germline. The CDR3 extends over 11 amino acids. Trimming took 10 bases from V and 3 from J, leaving 10 bases between them. CDR3 DNA: TGTGCCACCTCGTCGTTCTACGAGCAGTACTTC. Translation: CATSSFYEQYF.

The V call is TRBV7-9, the J call TRBJ2-3; 7 nucleotides agree with TRBD2. This CDR3 has 16 amino acids. V was pared by 2 bases and J by 2 bases, with 7 bases of the junction left unmatched. Germline V gene sequence: CDR1 SEHNR, CDR2 FQNEAQ (reference sequence). The CDR3 here is CASSLRSSGPTDTQYF. CDR3 in DNA: TGTGCCAGCAGCTTAAGGTCTAGCGGACCCACAGATACGCAGTATTTT.

The rearrangement links TRBV6-1 to TRBJ1-1; 7 nucleotides line up with TRBD1. From germline, CDR1 is MNHNS and CDR2 SASEGT. The CDR3 extends over 14 amino acids. V trimming: 6 bases; J trimming: 3 bases; junction bases outside the gene matches: 7. The CDR3 spells CASSSLQGHTEAFF. Here the CDR3 DNA reads TGTGCCAGCAGCTCACTACAGGGGCACACTGAAGCTTTCTTT.

The chain has TRBV6-5 and TRBJ2-1, with 7 bases aligning to TRBD1. Germline CDR1 reads MNHEY; CDR2 reads SVGAGI. CDR3 length: 15 residues. The junction had 11 bases not matched to a gene; V was cut back by 6 bases and J by 6 bases. CDR3 protein: CASSPIRTGGNEQFF. DNA for the CDR3: TGTGCCAGCAGCCCGATAAGGACAGGCGGCAATGAGCAGTTCTTC.

The chain employs TRBV4-2 and TRBJ2-5; tentative D call: TRBD1 (6 bases). CDR1 is LGHNA and CDR2 is YNFKEQ in the germline V gene. CDR3 length equals 15 residues. The V and J ends lost 0 bases and 0 bases respectively, with 8 bases between them. CDR3 region: CASSQEGQNQETQYF. The CDR3 DNA reads TGTGCCAGCAGCCAAGAGGGACAAAACCAAGAGACCCAGTACTTC.

The rearrangement links TRBV27 to TRBJ2-3; D is perhaps TRBD1 (6 bases). CDR1 and CDR2 (germline): MNHEY, SMNVEV (reference sequence). CDR3 size: 13 residues. The germline V and J ends were trimmed by 3 bases and 8 bases, with 12 bases remaining between them. In DNA form, the CDR3 reads TGTGCCAGCAGTTTGCCAGGGGTGGGTACGCAGTATTTT. This encodes CASSLPGVGTQYF.

The chain links TRBV11-1 to TRBJ1-1; D is ambiguous. Germline values: CDR1 SGHAT, CDR2 FQDESV (reference sequence). Deletions cut 4 bases from V and 5 bases from J, with 11 bases between. The CDR3 covers 13 residues. In nucleotides, the CDR3 is TGTGCCAGCAGCTCCTTCGGGTTGACTGAAGCTTTCTTT. Protein: CASSSFGLTEAFF.

This clone was picked up one time. This chain's CDR3 is CASSPPGLAGAHTDTQYF. The CDR3 DNA reads as TGTGCCAGCTCACCACCGGGACTAGCGGGGGCCCACACAGATACGCAGTATTTT. The genes are TRBV18 and TRBJ2-3; 14 bases line up with TRBD2. V lost 0 bases to trimming and J lost 2 bases; unmatched junction nucleotides: 4. The CDR3 is 18 amino acids. CDR1 and CDR2 (germline): KGHSH, LQKENI.

The rearrangement joins TRBV10-2 to TRBJ2-7; TRBD2 agrees at 9 bases. The CDR3 contains 14 residues. CDR1 is WSHSY, CDR2 SAAADI, per germline. The ends lost 2 bases at V and 5 bases at J; junction bases unmatched: 4. CDR3 residues: CASSEQAGGNEQYF. As DNA, the CDR3 is TGCGCCAGCAGTGAGCAAGCGGGAGGAAACGAGCAGTACTTC.

J is TRBJ1-5 and V is TRBV30; no clear D gene. CDR1 is GTSNPN, CDR2 SVGIG, per germline (reference sequence). The CDR3 is 13 residues long. Trimming cost V 2 bases and J 5 bases, with 10 bases left between them. The CDR3 protein is CAWSLDQYQPQHF. DNA of the CDR3: TGTGCCTGGAGTCTGGACCAGTATCAGCCCCAGCATTTT.

The V gene is TRBV6-1, the J gene TRBJ1-2; 7 nucleotides match TRBD1. The V gene's germline CDR1 is MNHNS and CDR2 SASEGT. The CDR3 has 12 residues. Losses at the gene ends were 6 bases for V and 4 bases for J; bases not matched to a gene: 2. The CDR3 reads CASSSGGYGYTF. For the CDR3, the DNA is TGTGCCAGCAGCTCAGGGGGCTATGGCTACACCTTC.

This chain joins TRBV6-1 and TRBJ2-5; D gene unclear. The CDR3 consists of 14 residues. Germline loops: CDR1 MNHNS, CDR2 SASEGT. Trimming shortened V by 2 bases and J by 2 bases, and 9 bases separated the two germline ends. CDR3: CASSERDQQETQYF. The DNA for the CDR3 is TGTGCCAGCAGTGAACGCGACCAACAAGAGACCCAGTACTTC.

The rearrangement links TRBV11-2 to TRBJ2-5; 14 positions agree with TRBD2. The DNA matches TRBJ2-7 better at its end, which makes the J call doubtful. Germline V gives CDR1 SGHAT, CDR2 FQNNGV. The CDR3 is made up of 17 amino acids. The CDR3 protein is CASSHSTSGRGPYEQYF. CDR3 sequence (DNA): TGTGCCAGCAGCCACTCGACTAGCGGGAGGGGTCCATACGAGCAGTACTTC.

The chain recombines TRBV6-1 with TRBJ2-5; tentative D call: TRBD1 (5 bases). Germline V gene data show CDR1 as MNHNS and CDR2 as SASEGT. Trimming took 4 bases from V and 1 from J, leaving 10 bases between them. This CDR3 comprises 14 residues. This CDR3 reads CASSGQGIQETQYF. The DNA of the CDR3 is TGTGCCAGCAGTGGGCAGGGAATCCAAGAGACCCAGTACTTC.

There are a few counts of this clone. V is TRBV6-1 and J is TRBJ2-7; perhaps D is TRBD1 or TRBD2 (5 bases each). The germline CDR1 and CDR2 sequences are MNHNS and SASEGT. The CDR3 has 12 amino acids. V gave up 5 bases and J gave up 5 bases, with 10 bases separating them. For the CDR3, the DNA is TGTGCCAGCAGTCTAGGGACGAACGAGCAGTACTTC. This sequence encodes CASSLGTNEQYF.

This clone was detected only a few times. The J gene is TRBJ1-5, the V gene TRBV30, with D hard to call. The CDR3 has 13 residues. The germline CDR1 and CDR2 sequences are GTSNPN and SVGIG (reference sequence). The germline V and J ends were trimmed by 4 bases and 0 bases, with 7 bases remaining between them. As DNA, the CDR3 is TGTGCCTGGACGGTGGATAGCAATCAGCCCCAGCATTTT. Translation gives CAWTVDSNQPQHF.

This clone was picked up one time. The chain combines TRBV19 with TRBJ2-7; 8 positions match TRBD2. The length of the CDR3 is 14 residues. V gave up 3 bases and J gave up 2 bases; unmatched junction bases: 3. Germline V CDR1 and CDR2: LNHDA, SQIVND (reference sequence). The CDR3 here is CASSIVGRAYEQYF. The DNA of the CDR3 is TGTGCCAGTAGTATCGTCGGGAGGGCCTACGAGCAGTACTTC.

The chain couples TRBV9 to TRBJ2-1; a possible D gene is TRBD2 (6 bases). CDR3 length equals 15 residues. The germline CDR1 and CDR2 sequences are SGDLS and YYNGEE. Trimming pared 0 bases from V and 2 bases from J, leaving 9 bases between. The CDR3 protein is CASSVAGGTYNEQFF. The CDR3 bases are TGTGCCAGCAGCGTAGCCGGGGGTACCTACAATGAGCAGTTCTTC. Looking up the rest from reference TRBV9 and TRBJ2-1 gives the full variable domain: DSGVTQTPKHLITATGQRVTLRCSPRSGDLSVYWYQQSLDQGLQFLIQYYNGEERAKGNILERFSAQQFPDLHSELNLSSLELGDSALYFCASSVAGGTYNEQFFGPGTRLTVL.

The chain is built from TRBV11-2 and TRBJ1-1; D is uncertain. V lost 0 bases and J lost 4, with 6 bases in between. From germline, CDR1 is SGHAT and CDR2 FQNNGV. CDR3 length: 13 residues. The DNA of the CDR3 is TGTGCCAGCAGCTTAGATGGTGGCACTGAAGCTTTCTTT. Its translation: CASSLDGGTEAFF.

The chain employs TRBV28 and TRBJ2-1; D may be TRBD1 or TRBD2 (5 bases each). CDR3 length equals 15 residues. Trimming shortened V by 6 bases and J by 7 bases, and 19 bases separated the two germline ends. CDR1 is MDHEN, CDR2 SYDVKM, per germline. CDR3 sequence reads: CASSPGVVRGNEQFF. CDR3 sequence (DNA): TGTGCCAGCAGCCCCGGAGTGGTGAGGGGAAATGAGCAGTTCTTC.

V and J are TRBV2 and TRBJ2-5; a possible D gene is TRBD1 (6 bases). The J call may not be correct, given that the DNA end is closer to TRBJ2-7. Germline CDR1 SNHLY, CDR2 FYNNEI. The CDR3 runs to 14 residues. DNA of the CDR3: TGTGCCAGCAGTGTTACAGGGTTAAACAACGAGCAGTACTTC. This translates into CASSVTGLNNEQYF.

The chain recombines TRBV29-1 with TRBJ1-4, with a weak D call TRBD1 (6 bases). Trimming left V 6 bases short and J 5 bases short, with 10 bases between. Germline V CDR1 and CDR2: SQVTM, ANQGSEA. This CDR3 has 12 amino acids. CDR3 bases: TGCAGCGTGGGACACTGGAATGAAAAACTGTTTTTT. This gives the protein CSVGHWNEKLFF.